This T cell receptor beta chain was profiled in a study of T cell repertoires in cytomegalovirus infection. The wider study: CMV infection plus the matching HLA type was flagged by public TCR beta signatures.

Study findings and constraints: The ex vivo response showed dominance by HLA-C-restricted CMV-specific TCR beta clonotypes.

TCRdb used MiXCR to reprocess the reads, holding one entry per CDR3 protein. Among 370,000 or so distinct CDR3 sequences listed, roughly 34% were seen once. The germline V gene encodes CDR1 MGHRA and CDR2 YSYEKL. This CDR3 is built from 12 residues. Trimming cost V 4 bases and J 13 bases; bases outside gene matches: 6. In the case of this clonotype: Its antigen remains unidentified.

The chain employs TRBV4-1 and TRBJ2-1; TRBD2 aligns across 8 bases. Material: cultured PBMCs, obtained from culture after CMV antigen stimulation. The clonotype comes from a human donor in good health (CMV status not recorded). Some clones in this sample may be carry-over from other donors' samples. The CDR3 DNA follows: TGCGCCAGCAGCCGGCGGGGGGCCCCCCAGTTCTTC. Its protein is CASSRRGAPQFF.